This entry describes one T cell receptor (beta chain). Its target antigen remains unknown. Within one base of it there is no much larger clone, and no base qualities were kept. Looking up the germline V gene (reference sequence) yields CDR1 SEHNR and CDR2 FQNEAQ. From cysteine to phenylalanine, the CDR3 is 16 amino acids long. The only DNA kept is the CDR3, 48 bases in frame from the first base. Clipping removes 2 bases from V and 4 bases from J, with 10 as the unmatched junction base count. This entry comes from a study of siplizumab effects on memory and regulatory T cells (dated by TCRdb to the late 2010s). The study in broad terms: The study looked at the effect of siplizumab, an anti-CD2 antibody, on alloreactive T-cell subsets in allogeneic mixed lymphocyte reactions made from human PBMCs.

What the study reported, not specific to this receptor: Among mappable alloreactive CD4+ clones, an average Treg-derived fraction of roughly 71% was observed with siplizumab, compared with 26.9% in control reactions. About 75-96% of proliferating CD4+ or CD8+ clones could not be given a naive or memory phenotype. The cumulative frequency of alloreactive sequences that could be traced back to unstimulated CD4+ memory T cells was significantly reduced by siplizumab. Sequences below about 10^-5 frequency were poorly captured, so only a minor fraction of alloreactive clones could be mapped to unstimulated subsets. Unstimulated naive T cells appeared more diverse than memory T cells, and naive cells seemed to contribute substantially to the alloresponse. No functional confirmation was obtained for the suppressive function of proliferating Tregs from siplizumab cultures.

Library preparation was by the immunoSEQ multiplex PCR assay. Each sample had around 100,000 TCR templates assayed by the deep sequencing platform. Genomic DNA extracted from sorted T cells was used for TCRbeta CDR3 sequencing. As for the original processing: The R programming language was used for clonal analysis of the TCRbeta CDR3 data. Unstimulated samples were compared with post-reaction CFSE-low samples to define alloreactive CD4+ and CD8+ clones. Regulatory or non-regulatory origin was assigned to alloreactive CD4+ clones by matching of sequences to sorted unstimulated Treg and non-Treg repertoires. As stored in TCRdb, this immuneACCESS dataset retains in-frame rearrangements with V and J assigned. A fraction of the clones does not appear; measured against another copy, unresolved V genes explain less than half of the discrepancy, and the remainder lacks a known reason. V, J and clone size reflect that table, while D and trimming were determined from the DNA. The sample table contains more than 60,000 clones; only one count was recorded for 95% to 98% of them. The top ten clones comprise more than 0.075% of the sample.

Additional sequencing covered unstimulated subsets from a few donor pairs, namely CD8+ effector memory, CD4+ naive, CD8+ TEMRA, CD4+ memory and CD8+ naive. Sorted unstimulated T cells, along with proliferating T cells recovered from mixed lymphocyte reactions, underwent TCRbeta CDR3 sequencing. Fresh whole blood from ten HLA-typed healthy donors served as the source for isolating PBMCs. The sequenced sample consisted of naive CD8+ T cells sorted from blood. Explained via the paper, the cell subset or site label denotes: unstimulated naive T cells. Recombination connected TRBV7-9 to TRBJ2-7; 8 middle bases align to TRBD1. This TCR was recovered from a human donor in good health. The sequenced DNA is TGTGCCAGCAGCTTACGTCAGGGGGCCATAGGATACGAGCAGTACTTC. The encoded protein is CASSLRQGAIGYEQYF. The reference TRBV7-9 and TRBJ2-7 proteins fill in what lies around the CDR3, so the full variable domain reads DTGVSQNPRHKITKRGQNVTFRCDPISEHNRLYWYRQTLGQGPEFLTYFQNEAQLEKSRLLSDRFSAERPKGSFSTLEIQRTEQGDSAMYLCASSLRQGAIGYEQYFGPGTRLTVT.